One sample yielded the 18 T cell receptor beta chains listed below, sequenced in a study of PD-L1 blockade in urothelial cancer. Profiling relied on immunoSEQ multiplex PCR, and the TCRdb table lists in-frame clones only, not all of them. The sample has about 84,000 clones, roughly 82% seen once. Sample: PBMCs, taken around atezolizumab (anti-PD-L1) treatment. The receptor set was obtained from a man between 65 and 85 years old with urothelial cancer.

DNA for the CDR3: TGTGCCAGCAGCCAACGGACAGGGAATCAGCCCCAGCATTTT. It yields the protein CASSQRTGNQPQHF. The chain carries TRBV14 and TRBJ1-5; the match to TRBD1 covers 8 bases. V shed 2 bases and J 4 bases; nucleotides not matched to a gene: 1. There are 14 residues in the CDR3. Germline V gene lookup returns CDR1 SGHDN and CDR2 FVKESK.

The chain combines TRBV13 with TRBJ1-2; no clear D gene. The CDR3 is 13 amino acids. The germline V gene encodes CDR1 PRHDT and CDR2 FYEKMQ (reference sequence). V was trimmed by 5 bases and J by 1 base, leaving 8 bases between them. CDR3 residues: CASSVRNNYGYTF. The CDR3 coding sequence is TGTGCCAGCAGCGTCAGAAATAACTATGGCTACACCTTC.

The DNA for the CDR3 is TGTGCCAGCAGTTTAGCATGGGACATCCAAGAGACCCAGTACTTC. Residues: CASSLAWDIQETQYF. The rearrangement links TRBV28 to TRBJ2-5; tentatively, D is TRBD1 (6 bases). Trimming cost V 2 bases and J 1 base, with 11 bases left between them. Germline CDR1 and CDR2: MDHEN and SYDVKM. CDR3 size: 15 residues.

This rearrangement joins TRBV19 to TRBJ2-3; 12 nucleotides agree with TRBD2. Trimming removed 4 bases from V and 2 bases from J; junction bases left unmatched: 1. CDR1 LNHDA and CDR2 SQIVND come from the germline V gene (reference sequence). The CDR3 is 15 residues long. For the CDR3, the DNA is TGTGCCAGTAGTAGACTAGCGGGAGACACAGATACGCAGTATTTT. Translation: CASSRLAGDTDTQYF.

CDR3 amino acids: CSVRRGNTIYF. The CDR3 DNA reads as TGCAGCGTTAGGAGAGGAAACACCATATATTTT. The chain has TRBV29-1 and TRBJ1-3; no clear D. The CDR3 loop spans 11 amino acids. Germline V CDR1 and CDR2: SQVTM, ANQGSEA. Trimming shortened V by 5 bases and J by 4 bases, and 6 bases separated the two germline ends.

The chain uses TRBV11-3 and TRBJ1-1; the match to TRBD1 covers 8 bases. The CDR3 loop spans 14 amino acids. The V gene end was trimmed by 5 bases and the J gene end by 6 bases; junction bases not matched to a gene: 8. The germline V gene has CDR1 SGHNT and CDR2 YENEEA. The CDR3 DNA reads TGTGCCAGCAGCCTCGGACAGGGAGGTGCTGAAGCTTTCTTT. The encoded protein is CASSLGQGGAEAFF.

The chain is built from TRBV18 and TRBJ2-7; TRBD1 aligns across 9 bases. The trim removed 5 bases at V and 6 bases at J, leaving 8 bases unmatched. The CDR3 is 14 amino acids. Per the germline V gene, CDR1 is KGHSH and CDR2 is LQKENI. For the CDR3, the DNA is TGTGCCAGCTCAAGCCCGGGACAGGGAGGCGAGCAGTACTTC. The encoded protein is CASSSPGQGGEQYF.

CDR3 in DNA: TGCGCCAGCATCTTACAGCGGGGGGGTGATGAGCAGTTCTTC. Protein product: CASILQRGGDEQFF. This chain joins TRBV10-1 and TRBJ2-1; 10 bases are a match to TRBD2. Germline V gene data show CDR1 as WNHNN and CDR2 as SYGVQD (reference sequence). This CDR3 region has 14 residues. V shed 7 bases and J 8 bases; nucleotides not matched to a gene: 8.

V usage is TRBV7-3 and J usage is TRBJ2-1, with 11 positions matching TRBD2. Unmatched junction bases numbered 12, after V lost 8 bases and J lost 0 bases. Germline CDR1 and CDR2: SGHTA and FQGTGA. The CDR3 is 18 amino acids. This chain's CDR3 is CASSLAGGPPSSYNEQFF. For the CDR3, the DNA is TGTGCCAGCTCTCTAGCGGGGGGCCCCCCCAGCTCCTACAATGAGCAGTTCTTC.

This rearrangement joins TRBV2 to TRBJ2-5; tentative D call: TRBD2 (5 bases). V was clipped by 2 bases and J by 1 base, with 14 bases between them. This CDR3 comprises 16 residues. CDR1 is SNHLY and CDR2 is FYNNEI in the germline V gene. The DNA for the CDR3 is TGTGCCAGCAGTGAAAAGAGGACCGGACTCCAAGAGACCCAGTACTTC. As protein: CASSEKRTGLQETQYF.

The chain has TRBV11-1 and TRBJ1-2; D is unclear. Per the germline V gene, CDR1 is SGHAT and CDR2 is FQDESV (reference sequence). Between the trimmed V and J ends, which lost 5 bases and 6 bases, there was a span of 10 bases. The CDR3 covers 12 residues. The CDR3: CASSPQVDGYTF. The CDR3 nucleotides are TGTGCCAGCAGCCCGCAGGTGGATGGCTACACCTTC.

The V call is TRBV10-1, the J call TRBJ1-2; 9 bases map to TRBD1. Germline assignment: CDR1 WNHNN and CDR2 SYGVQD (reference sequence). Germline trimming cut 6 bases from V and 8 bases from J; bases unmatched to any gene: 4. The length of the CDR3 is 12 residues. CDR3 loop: CASRGQGHGYTF. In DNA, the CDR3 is TGCGCCAGCAGAGGACAGGGGCACGGCTACACCTTC.

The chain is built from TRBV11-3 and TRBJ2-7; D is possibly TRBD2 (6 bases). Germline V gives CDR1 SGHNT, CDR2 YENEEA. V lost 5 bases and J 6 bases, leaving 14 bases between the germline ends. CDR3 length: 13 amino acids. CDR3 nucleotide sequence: TGTGCCAGCAGCCCCGGAGGGCCGGGCGAGCAGTACTTC. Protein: CASSPGGPGEQYF.

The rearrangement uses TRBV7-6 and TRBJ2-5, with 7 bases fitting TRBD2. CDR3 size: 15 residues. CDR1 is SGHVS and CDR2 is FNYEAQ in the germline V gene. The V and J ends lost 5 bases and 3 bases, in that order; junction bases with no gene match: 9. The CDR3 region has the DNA TGTGCCAGCAGCCCCCGTGGGGGGGAGAAAGAGACCCAGTACTTC. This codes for CASSPRGGEKETQYF.

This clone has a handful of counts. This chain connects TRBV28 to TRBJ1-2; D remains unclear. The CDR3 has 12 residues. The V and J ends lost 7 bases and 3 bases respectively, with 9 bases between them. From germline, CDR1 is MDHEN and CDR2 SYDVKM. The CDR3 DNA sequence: TGTGCCAGCAAAACTGGAGACTATGGCTACACCTTC. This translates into CASKTGDYGYTF.

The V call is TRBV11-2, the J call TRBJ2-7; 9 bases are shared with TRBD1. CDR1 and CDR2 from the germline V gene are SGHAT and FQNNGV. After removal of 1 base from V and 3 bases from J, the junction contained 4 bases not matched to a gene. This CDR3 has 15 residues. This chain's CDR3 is CASSLAPGQGYEQYF. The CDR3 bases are TGTGCCAGCAGCTTAGCGCCGGGACAGGGCTACGAGCAGTACTTC.

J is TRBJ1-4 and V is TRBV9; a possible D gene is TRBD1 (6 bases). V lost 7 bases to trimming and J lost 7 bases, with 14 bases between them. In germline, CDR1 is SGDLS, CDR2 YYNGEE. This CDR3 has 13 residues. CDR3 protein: CASQREDSEKLFF. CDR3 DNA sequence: TGTGCCAGCCAGAGAGAGGACAGTGAAAAACTGTTTTTT.

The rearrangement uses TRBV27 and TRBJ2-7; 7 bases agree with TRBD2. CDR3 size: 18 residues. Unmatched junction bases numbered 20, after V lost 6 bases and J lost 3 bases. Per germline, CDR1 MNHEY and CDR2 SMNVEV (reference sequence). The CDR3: CASRPLTGPVGGSYEQYF. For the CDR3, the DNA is TGTGCCAGCAGACCTCTAACGGGGCCAGTCGGCGGGAGCTACGAGCAGTACTTC.